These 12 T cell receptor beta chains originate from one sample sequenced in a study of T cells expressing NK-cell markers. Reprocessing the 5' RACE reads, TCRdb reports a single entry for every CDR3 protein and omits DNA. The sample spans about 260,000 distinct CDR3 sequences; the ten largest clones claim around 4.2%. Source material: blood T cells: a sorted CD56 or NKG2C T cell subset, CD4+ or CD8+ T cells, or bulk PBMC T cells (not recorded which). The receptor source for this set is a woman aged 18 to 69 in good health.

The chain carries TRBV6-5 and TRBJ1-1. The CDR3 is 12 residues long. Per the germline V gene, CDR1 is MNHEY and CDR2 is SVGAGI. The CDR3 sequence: CASSRKGGKAFF.

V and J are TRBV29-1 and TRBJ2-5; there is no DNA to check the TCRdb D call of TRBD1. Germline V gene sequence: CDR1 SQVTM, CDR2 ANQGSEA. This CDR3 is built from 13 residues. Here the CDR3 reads CSVTTGTGGTQYF.

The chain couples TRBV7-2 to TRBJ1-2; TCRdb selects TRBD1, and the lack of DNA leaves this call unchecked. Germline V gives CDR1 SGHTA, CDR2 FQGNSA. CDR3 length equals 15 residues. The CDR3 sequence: CASSPVDTGIGGYTF.

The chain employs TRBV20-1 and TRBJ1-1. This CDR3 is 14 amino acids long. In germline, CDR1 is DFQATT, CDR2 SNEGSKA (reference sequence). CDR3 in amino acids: CSASSYLMNTEAFF.

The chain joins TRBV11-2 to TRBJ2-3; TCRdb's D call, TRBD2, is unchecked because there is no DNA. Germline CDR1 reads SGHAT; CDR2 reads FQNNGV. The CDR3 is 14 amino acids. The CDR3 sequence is CASSSPRPTDTQYF.

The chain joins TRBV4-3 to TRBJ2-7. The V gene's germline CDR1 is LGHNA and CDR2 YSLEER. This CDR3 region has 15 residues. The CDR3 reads CASSQAAEWTYEQYF.

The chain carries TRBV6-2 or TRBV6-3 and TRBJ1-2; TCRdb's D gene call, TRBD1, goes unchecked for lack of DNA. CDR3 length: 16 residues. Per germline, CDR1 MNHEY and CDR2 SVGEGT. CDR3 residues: CASSYSTIGTPYGYTF.

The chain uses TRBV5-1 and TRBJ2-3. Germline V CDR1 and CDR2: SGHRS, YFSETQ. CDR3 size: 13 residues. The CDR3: CASSSGSRDTQYF.

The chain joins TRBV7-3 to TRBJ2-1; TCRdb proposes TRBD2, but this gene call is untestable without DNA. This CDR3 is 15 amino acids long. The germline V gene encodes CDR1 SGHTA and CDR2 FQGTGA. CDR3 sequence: CASSASSGAYNEQFF.

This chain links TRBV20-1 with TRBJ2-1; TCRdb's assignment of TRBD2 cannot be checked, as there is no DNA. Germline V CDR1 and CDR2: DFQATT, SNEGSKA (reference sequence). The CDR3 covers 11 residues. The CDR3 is CSGEEYNEQFF.

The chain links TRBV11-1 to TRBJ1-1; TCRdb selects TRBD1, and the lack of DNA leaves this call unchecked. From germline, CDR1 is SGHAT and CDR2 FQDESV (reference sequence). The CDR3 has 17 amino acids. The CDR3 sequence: CASSLFGTGIRNTEAFF.

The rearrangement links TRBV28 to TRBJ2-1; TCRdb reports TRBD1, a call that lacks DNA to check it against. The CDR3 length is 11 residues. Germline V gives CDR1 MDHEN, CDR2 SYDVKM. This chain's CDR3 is CASRQDHKQFF.